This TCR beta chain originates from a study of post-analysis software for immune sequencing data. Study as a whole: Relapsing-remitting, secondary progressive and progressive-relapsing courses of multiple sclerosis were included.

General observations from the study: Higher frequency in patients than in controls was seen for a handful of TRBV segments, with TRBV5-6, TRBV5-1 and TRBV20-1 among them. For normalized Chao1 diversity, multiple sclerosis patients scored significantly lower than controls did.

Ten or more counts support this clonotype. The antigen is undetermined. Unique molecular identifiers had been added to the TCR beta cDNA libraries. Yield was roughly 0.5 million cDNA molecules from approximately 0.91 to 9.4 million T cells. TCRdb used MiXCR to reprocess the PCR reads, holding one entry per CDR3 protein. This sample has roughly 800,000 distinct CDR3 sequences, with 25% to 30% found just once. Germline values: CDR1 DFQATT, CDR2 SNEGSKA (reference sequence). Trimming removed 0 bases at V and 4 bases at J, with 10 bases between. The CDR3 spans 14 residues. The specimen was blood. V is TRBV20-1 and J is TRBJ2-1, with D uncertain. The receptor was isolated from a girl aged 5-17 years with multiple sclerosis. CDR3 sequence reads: CSARDPLGYNEQFF. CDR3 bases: TGCAGTGCTAGAGACCCCCTGGGGTACAATGAGCAGTTCTTC.